Listed here is a single TCR beta chain. This specimen comes from a study of T cell changes during pregnancy in multiple sclerosis. Here immunoSEQ multiplex PCR was the method, and the copy in TCRdb shows in-frame clones only, minus some. The sample has about 38,000 clones, 90% to 95% seen once. With 3 bases removed from V and 5 bases from J, the gap between germline ends came to 20 bases. This CDR3 contains 17 residues. Germline CDR1 and CDR2: MNHNS and SASEGT. Specimen: CD8+ T cells from peripheral blood mononuclear cells, collected in the second trimester of pregnancy. V usage is TRBV6-1 and J usage is TRBJ1-5, with D possibly being TRBD1 (6 bases). This TCR derives from a female donor with multiple sclerosis, enrolled in a pregnancy study. The CDR3 loop reads CASSDLGLRGEDQPQHF. The CDR3 DNA is TGTGCCAGCAGTGATTTAGGCCTCAGGGGAGAGGATCAGCCCCAGCATTTT.